These 32 T cell receptor beta chains came from one sample sequenced in a study of T cells in narcolepsy. The assay was immunoSEQ multiplex PCR, and TCRdb's table has in-frame clones only and misses some. The data contain around 17,000 clones, around 77% of them singletons. Material for sequencing was CD45RA- memory CD8+ T cells from PBMCs. These receptor sequences come from a human donor with narcolepsy.

The J gene is TRBJ2-7, the V gene TRBV7-9, with D possibly matching TRBD1 (5 bases). This CDR3 has 11 amino acids. V was pared by 5 bases and J by 7 bases, with 9 bases between. CDR1 is SEHNR and CDR2 is FQNEAQ in the germline V gene (reference sequence). The DNA for the CDR3 is TGTGCCAGCAGCCCAGGGCTAGAGCAGTACTTC. Encoded protein: CASSPGLEQYF.

This clone was seen just once. The chain has TRBV27 and TRBJ1-3, with 7 bases matching TRBD1. The CDR3 contains 15 residues. Losses at the gene ends were 6 bases for V and 4 bases for J; bases not matched to a gene: 9. The germline gives CDR1 MNHEY, CDR2 SMNVEV (reference sequence). CDR3 region: CASSQRGGPGNTIYF. CDR3 bases: TGTGCCAGCAGCCAGAGAGGGGGCCCCGGAAACACCATATATTTT.

In this sample, this clone turned up a few times. This chain links TRBV2 with TRBJ1-2, with 11 nucleotides matching TRBD1. The CDR3 has 14 amino acids. J lost 4 bases, V lost 7 bases, and 5 bases had no gene match. The germline gives CDR1 SNHLY, CDR2 FYNNEI. The CDR3 DNA is TGTGCCAGCACCCCGGGACAGGGGGTCTATGGCTACACCTTC. This sequence encodes CASTPGQGVYGYTF.

The chain recombines TRBV5-3 with TRBJ2-2; D tentatively reads TRBD1 or TRBD2 (5 bases each). TRBV5-3 qualifies as an ORF whose function is uncertain. Trimming stripped 4 bases from V and 1 base from J, with 23 bases between. The CDR3 is 19 amino acids. In DNA, the CDR3 is TGTGCCAGAAGCCAGCCAACGTGGAGGCACAGGAGGAACACCGGGGAGCTGTTTTTT. Protein: CARSQPTWRHRRNTGELFF.

The chain employs TRBV21-1 and TRBJ2-7. TRBV21-1 is a known pseudogene. This CDR3 comprises 14 residues. CDR3 DNA sequence: TGTGCCAGCAGCAGGAGGGACACTGGGTACGAGCAGTACTTC. Residues: CASSRRDTGYEQYF.

The rearrangement uses TRBV9 and TRBJ1-1; 11 positions match TRBD1. The ends lost 4 bases at V and 6 bases at J; junction bases unmatched: 8. This CDR3 contains 15 residues. The germline V gene has CDR1 SGDLS and CDR2 YYNGEE. In DNA form, the CDR3 reads TGTGCCAGCAGCTCCGGGACAGGGGGGCGTGCTGAAGCTTTCTTT. This codes for CASSSGTGGRAEAFF.

The rearrangement uses TRBV7-2 and TRBJ2-7, with 7 bases aligning to TRBD1. This CDR3 spans 14 amino acids. Germline V lookup: CDR1 SGHTA, CDR2 FQGNSA. The J segment lost 7 bases and the V segment lost 4 bases, leaving 10 bases of the junction unmatched. CDR3 coding DNA: TGTGCCAGCAGCTCCCTAGAGGGGGCCGGGGAGCAGTACTTC. This encodes CASSSLEGAGEQYF.

This clone came up once. V usage is TRBV6-5 and J usage is TRBJ2-1; D might be TRBD1 (5 bases). V dropped 7 bases and J dropped 3 bases, with 10 bases sitting between them. CDR1 and CDR2 (germline): MNHEY, SVGAGI. The CDR3 loop spans 13 amino acids. This CDR3 is CASTTGSYNEQFF. In DNA, the CDR3 is TGTGCCAGCACTACAGGTAGCTACAATGAGCAGTTCTTC.

The rearrangement joins TRBV2 to TRBJ2-3, with D unclear. This CDR3 comprises 14 residues. CDR1 and CDR2 from the germline V gene are SNHLY and FYNNEI. V dropped 1 base and J dropped 6 bases, with 11 bases sitting between them. Here the CDR3 reads CASSEGLGSDTQYF. The DNA of the CDR3 is TGTGCCAGCAGTGAAGGGTTAGGGTCGGATACGCAGTATTTT.

The chain joins TRBV29-1 to TRBJ1-1; weak D call: TRBD1 (5 bases). This CDR3 region has 15 residues. CDR1 is SQVTM and CDR2 is ANQGSEA in the germline V gene. The V end was cut by 4 bases, the J end by 1 base, with 16 bases between. The CDR3 sequence: CSVGAGNARNTEAFF. The CDR3 DNA reads TGCAGCGTTGGGGCAGGGAACGCGAGGAACACTGAAGCTTTCTTT.

The rearrangement links TRBV7-8 to TRBJ2-7, with 10 bases fitting TRBD1. This CDR3 is 15 amino acids long. V was clipped by 5 bases and J by 4 bases; unmatched bases: 8. Looked up from germline, CDR1 is SGHVS and CDR2 is FQNEAQ. The CDR3: CASSPQGQGRYEQYF. The CDR3 nucleotides are TGTGCCAGCAGCCCCCAGGGACAGGGGAGATACGAGCAGTACTTC. Full variable domain (remainder filled in from reference TRBV7-8 and TRBJ2-7): GAGVSQSPRYKVAKRGQDVALRCDPISGHVSLFWYQQALGQGPEFLTYFQNEAQLDKSGLPSDRFFAERPEGSVSTLKIQRTQQEDSAVYLCASSPQGQGRYEQYFGPGTRLTVT.

The chain links TRBV5-5 to TRBJ2-1; 13 bases agree with TRBD2. This CDR3 has 19 amino acids. V shed 1 base, J shed 5 bases, and the junction held 12 bases outside the gene matches. Germline values: CDR1 SGHKS, CDR2 YYEKEE (reference sequence). As DNA, the CDR3 is TGTGCCAGCAGCTTGAGACTAGCGGGAGGTCCGACCAGCAACAATGAGCAGTTCTTC. It encodes CASSLRLAGGPTSNNEQFF.

The genes are TRBV15 and TRBJ1-2; the match to TRBD1 covers 8 bases. The CDR3 has 14 residues. Germline loops: CDR1 LNHNV, CDR2 YYDKDF (reference sequence). V gave up 5 bases and J gave up 4 bases; unmatched junction bases: 6. The CDR3 coding sequence is TGTGCCACCAGCCCCGACAGGGGAGGCTATGGCTACACCTTC. Encoded protein: CATSPDRGGYGYTF. Using reference TRBV15 and TRBJ1-2 for the parts outside the CDR3, the full variable domain is DAMVIQNPRYQVTQFGKPVTLSCSQTLNHNVMYWYQQKSSQAPKLLFHYYDKDFNNEADTPDNFQSRRPNTSFCFLDIRSPGLGDTAMYLCATSPDRGGYGYTFGSGTRLTVV.

The gene calls are TRBV2 and TRBJ1-2; 7 bases are shared with TRBD1. The germline gives CDR1 SNHLY, CDR2 FYNNEI. V lost 2 bases to trimming and J lost 1 base; unmatched junction nucleotides: 4. There are 15 residues in the CDR3. The CDR3 region is CASSELTGNNYGYTF. The DNA of the CDR3 is TGTGCCAGCAGTGAATTGACAGGGAATAACTATGGCTACACCTTC.

CDR3 amino acids: CASSLKGGYNEQFF. CDR3 coding DNA: TGTGCCAGCAGCTTAAAGGGGGGCTACAATGAGCAGTTCTTC. The chain carries TRBV7-3 and TRBJ2-1; possibly TRBD1 or TRBD2 for D (6 bases each). The V end lost 1 base, the J end lost 3 bases, and 7 bases lay between the germline ends. The CDR3 sequence is 14 residues long. The V gene's germline CDR1 is SGHTA and CDR2 FQGTGA.

The V call is TRBV7-3, the J call TRBJ2-7; no definite D call. Trimming removed 1 base at V and 5 bases at J, with 15 bases between. The CDR3 is 15 amino acids. The V gene's germline CDR1 is SGHTA and CDR2 FQGTGA. Written as DNA, the CDR3 is TGTGCCAGCAGCTTAAGTTTATCTAGGCACGACGAGCAGTACTTC. Its translation is CASSLSLSRHDEQYF.

The chain couples TRBV28 to TRBJ2-5; no reliable D call. The DNA matches TRBJ2-7 better at its end, which makes the J call doubtful. This CDR3 contains 12 residues. Germline CDR1 and CDR2: MDHEN and SYDVKM. CDR3 in DNA: TGTGCCAGCAGTTTTTCCTACTACGAGCAGTACTTC. Translating it yields CASSFSYYEQYF.

This chain joins TRBV5-4 and TRBJ2-7, with D perhaps matching TRBD2 (7 bases). The length of the CDR3 is 15 residues. Germline V CDR1 and CDR2: SGHNT, YYREEE (reference sequence). The germline V and J ends were trimmed by 0 bases and 5 bases, with 15 bases remaining between them. DNA for the CDR3: TGTGCCAGCAGCTTGGGGGGAGGGGGTAGGGACGAGCAGTACTTC. This translates into CASSLGGGGRDEQYF.

The chain couples TRBV28 to TRBJ2-5; no reliable D call. The length of the CDR3 is 13 residues. V shed 5 bases and J shed 5 bases, with 12 bases lying between them. Germline lookup yields CDR1 MDHEN and CDR2 SYDVKM. In DNA, the CDR3 is TGTGCCAGCAGTCCGGACCTGACGGAGACCCAGTACTTC. The encoded protein is CASSPDLTETQYF.

V usage is TRBV19 and J usage is TRBJ2-7, with a weak D call TRBD2 (5 bases). The germline V gene encodes CDR1 LNHDA and CDR2 SQIVND (reference sequence). The CDR3 is made up of 13 amino acids. Trimming stripped 9 bases from V and 2 bases from J, with 14 bases between. The CDR3 loop reads CASKGRGAYEQYF. The CDR3 nucleotides read TGTGCCAGCAAAGGACGGGGTGCCTACGAGCAGTACTTC.

The chain combines TRBV4-1 with TRBJ2-7; 7 nucleotides line up with TRBD2. J lost 0 bases, V lost 0 bases, and 2 bases had no gene match. Germline V CDR1 and CDR2: MGHRA, YSYEKL. The CDR3 runs to 15 residues. Here the CDR3 DNA reads TGCGCCAGCAGCCAAGATGGCGGGAGCTCCTACGAGCAGTACTTC. It specifies CASSQDGGSSYEQYF.

The chain is built from TRBV5-1 and TRBJ2-3; D unresolved. Germline V gene lookup returns CDR1 SGHRS and CDR2 YFSETQ. Trimming left V 6 bases short and J 4 bases short, with 12 bases between. The CDR3 consists of 13 residues. Written as DNA, the CDR3 is TGCGCCAGCACCATCTCCGGCCCAGATACGCAGTATTTT. Residues: CASTISGPDTQYF.

This clone has just a few counts. The rearrangement joins TRBV2 to TRBJ2-1; 7 bases fit TRBD1. The CDR3 is 14 residues long. V lost 11 bases and J lost 2; bases outside the gene matches: 9. Germline V gene lookup returns CDR1 SNHLY and CDR2 FYNNEI. CDR3 loop: CAVQTGSAYNEQFF. The CDR3 DNA reads as TGTGCCGTTCAGACAGGGAGTGCCTACAATGAGCAGTTCTTC. The full variable domain, with the rest looked up from reference TRBV2 and TRBJ2-1, is EPEVTQTPSHQVTQMGQEVILRCVPISNHLYFYWYRQILGQKVEFLVSFYNNEISEKSEIFDDQFSVERPDGSNFTLKIRSTKLEDSAMYFCAVQTGSAYNEQFFGPGTRLTVL.

The gene calls are TRBV27 and TRBJ1-6, with a possible D match to TRBD1 (5 bases). V was pared by 6 bases and J by 5 bases, with 14 bases between. This CDR3 is 15 amino acids long. Germline-derived CDR1 and CDR2 are MNHEY and SMNVEV (reference sequence). The CDR3 spells CASRPGTANNSPLHF. The DNA for the CDR3 is TGTGCCAGCAGGCCCGGGACCGCGAATAATTCACCCCTCCACTTT.

This clone has a single count. This chain joins TRBV11-2 and TRBJ1-2; D call uncertain. The CDR3 has 12 residues. V was shortened by 1 base and J by 5 bases, with 5 bases between the two germline ends. Looked up from germline, CDR1 is SGHAT and CDR2 is FQNNGV. The CDR3, as DNA: TGTGCCAGCAGCTTAGCCCATTATGGCTACACCTTC. Translation: CASSLAHYGYTF.

DNA for the CDR3: TGTGCCAGCAGCCGAGGAGCTGGGGGCTTGGATACGCAGTATTTT. Amino acid sequence: CASSRGAGGLDTQYF. The chain links TRBV13 to TRBJ2-3; D perhaps matches TRBD1 (6 bases). V was trimmed by 5 bases and J by 6 bases, leaving 18 bases between them. The CDR3 is made up of 15 amino acids. The germline V gene encodes CDR1 PRHDT and CDR2 FYEKMQ (reference sequence).

DNA for the CDR3: TGTGCCAGCAGCTTAGAGGCTAGCGGGAGAACCAGCACAGATACGCAGTATTTT. Its translation is CASSLEASGRTSTDTQYF. The chain links TRBV7-6 to TRBJ2-3; 10 bases fit TRBD2. The V and J ends lost 1 base and 0 bases, in that order; junction bases with no gene match: 7. CDR1 is SGHVS, CDR2 FNYEAQ, per germline. This CDR3 region has 18 residues.

About this clone itself: At one end, the junction sequence differs from germline, possibly due to a read error. The chain has TRBV11-3 and TRBJ2-2; D unresolved. CDR3 length equals 13 residues. Germline V gene sequence: CDR1 SGHNT, CDR2 YENEEA. The CDR3 protein is CASSLWNAGELFF. CDR3 in DNA: TGTGCCAGCAGCTTATGGAACGCCGGGGAGCTGTTTTTT. Full variable domain (missing parts from reference TRBV11-3 and TRBJ2-2): EAGVVQSPRYKIIEKKQPVAFWCNPISGHNTLYWYLQNLGQGPELLIRYENEEAVDDSQLPKDRFSAERLKGVDSTLKIQPAELGDSAVYLCASSLWNAGELFFGEGSRLTVL.

V usage is TRBV28 and J usage is TRBJ2-1; 7 positions agree with TRBD1. The CDR3 is 15 residues long. Germline-derived CDR1 and CDR2 are MDHEN and SYDVKM. The V gene end was trimmed by 1 base and the J gene end by 3 bases; junction bases not matched to a gene: 3. Here the CDR3 reads CASSLSGQHYNEQFF. The CDR3 DNA is TGTGCCAGCAGTTTATCGGGACAGCACTACAATGAGCAGTTCTTC.

This chain joins TRBV6-5 and TRBJ2-5; TRBD1 matches at 7 bases. V trimming: 5 bases; J trimming: 5 bases; junction bases outside the gene matches: 5. Germline CDR1 MNHEY, CDR2 SVGAGI. This CDR3 contains 13 residues. In DNA, the CDR3 is TGTGCCAGCAGTACGACAGGGACCGAGACCCAGTACTTC. Its protein product is CASSTTGTETQYF.

The chain joins TRBV5-1 to TRBJ2-2, with D possibly matching TRBD1 (6 bases). This CDR3 region has 15 residues. Germline-derived CDR1 and CDR2 are SGHRS and YFSETQ. Trimming took 4 bases from V and 0 from J, leaving 10 bases between them. CDR3 protein: CASSPRQANTGELFF. The CDR3 DNA sequence: TGCGCCAGCAGCCCCCGACAGGCGAACACCGGGGAGCTGTTTTTT. Variable domain in full (rest from reference TRBV5-1 and TRBJ2-2): KAGVTQTPRYLIKTRGQQVTLSCSPISGHRSVSWYQQTPGQGLQFLFEYFSETQRNKGNFPGRFSGRQFSNSRSEMNVSTLELGDSALYLCASSPRQANTGELFFGEGSRLTVL.

The chain has TRBV19 and TRBJ1-1, with D possibly being TRBD1 (5 bases). The CDR3 loop spans 15 amino acids. CDR1 is LNHDA and CDR2 is SQIVND in the germline V gene (reference sequence). V was pared by 3 bases and J by 0 bases, with 11 bases between. CDR3 nucleotide sequence: TGTGCCAGTAGTATTTGGGGACGGTTGAACACTGAAGCTTTCTTT. This translates into CASSIWGRLNTEAFF.